This T cell receptor (beta chain) was retrieved from a study of spatial heterogeneity in lung cancer. TCRdb reanalysed the 5' RACE reads using MiXCR and keeps one entry per CDR3 protein. The sample contains 6,500 or so distinct CDR3 sequences, 7.8% of which appear only once. V was pared by 6 bases and J by 2 bases, with 14 bases between. The germline V gene has CDR1 MDHEN and CDR2 SYDVKM. CDR3 length equals 14 residues. Regarding time point: sample taken at primary tumor resection. By proportion, this clonotype is medium-sized. The clonotype originates from a female donor with early-stage non-small cell lung cancer. The chain has TRBV28 and TRBJ2-7, with D perhaps TRBD1 or TRBD2 (5 bases each). The starting material was normal lung tissue next to the tumor, obtained at surgery. CDR3 nucleotide sequence: TGTGCCAGCAGCCGGGGACCGAGTCCCTACGAGCAGTACTTC. Amino acid sequence: CASSRGPSPYEQYF.